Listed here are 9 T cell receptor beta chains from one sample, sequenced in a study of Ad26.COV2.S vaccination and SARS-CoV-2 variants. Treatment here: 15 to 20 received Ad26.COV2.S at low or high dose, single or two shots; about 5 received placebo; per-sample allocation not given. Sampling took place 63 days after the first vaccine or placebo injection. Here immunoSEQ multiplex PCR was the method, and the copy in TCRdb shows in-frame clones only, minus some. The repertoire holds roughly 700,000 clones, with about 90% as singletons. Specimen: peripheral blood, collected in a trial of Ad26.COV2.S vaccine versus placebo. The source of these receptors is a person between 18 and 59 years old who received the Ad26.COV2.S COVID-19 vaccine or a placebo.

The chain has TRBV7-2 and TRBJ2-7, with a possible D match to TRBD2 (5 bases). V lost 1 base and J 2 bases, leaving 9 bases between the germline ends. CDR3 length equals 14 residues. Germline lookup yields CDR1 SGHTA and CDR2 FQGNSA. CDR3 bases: TGTGCCAGCAGCTTAGGGAGCGGAGCCTACGAGCAGTACTTC. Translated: CASSLGSGAYEQYF. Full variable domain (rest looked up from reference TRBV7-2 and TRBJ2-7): GAGVSQSPSNKVTEKGKDVELRCDPISGHTALYWYRQSLGQGLEFLIYFQGNSAPDKSGLPSDRFSAERTGGSVSTLTIQRTQQEDSAVYLCASSLGSGAYEQYFGPGTRLTVT.

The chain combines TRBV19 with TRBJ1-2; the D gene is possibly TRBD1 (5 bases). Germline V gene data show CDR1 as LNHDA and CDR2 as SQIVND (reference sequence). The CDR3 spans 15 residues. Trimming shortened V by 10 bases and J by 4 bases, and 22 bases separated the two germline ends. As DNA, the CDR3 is TGTGCCACCCAGAGGTTCCGGGACGGGGGCTATGGCTACACCTTC. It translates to CATQRFRDGGYGYTF.

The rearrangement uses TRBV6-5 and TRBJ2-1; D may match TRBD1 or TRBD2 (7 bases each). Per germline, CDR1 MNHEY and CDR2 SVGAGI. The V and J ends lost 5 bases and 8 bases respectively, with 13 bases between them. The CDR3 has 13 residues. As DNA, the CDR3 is TGTGCCAGCAGTAGACCAGGGGGGGATGAGCAGTTCTTC. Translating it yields CASSRPGGDEQFF.

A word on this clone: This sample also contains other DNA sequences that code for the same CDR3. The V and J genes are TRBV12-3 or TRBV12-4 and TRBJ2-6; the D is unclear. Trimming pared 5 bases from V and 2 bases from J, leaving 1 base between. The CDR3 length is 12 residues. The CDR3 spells CASSPGANVLTF. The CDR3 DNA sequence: TGTGCCAGCAGTCCTGGGGCCAACGTCCTGACTTTC.

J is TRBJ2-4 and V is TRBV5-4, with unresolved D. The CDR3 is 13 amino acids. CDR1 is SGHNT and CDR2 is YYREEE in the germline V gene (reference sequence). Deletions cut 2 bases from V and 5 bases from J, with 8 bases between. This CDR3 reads CASSFGRENIQYF. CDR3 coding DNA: TGTGCCAGCAGCTTTGGTCGAGAAAACATTCAGTACTTC.

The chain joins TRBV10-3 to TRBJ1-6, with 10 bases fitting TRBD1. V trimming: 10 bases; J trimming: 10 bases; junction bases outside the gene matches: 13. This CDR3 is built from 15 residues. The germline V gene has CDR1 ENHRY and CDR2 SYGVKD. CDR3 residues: CATRRDRGRGSPLHF. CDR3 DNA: TGTGCCACCCGCCGGGACAGGGGACGAGGATCACCCCTCCACTTT.

The CDR3 spells CSVEGESGQYF. The CDR3, as DNA: TGCAGCGTTGAGGGCGAATCTGGGCAGTACTTC. This chain uses TRBV29-1 with TRBJ2-7; no definite D call. The length of the CDR3 is 11 residues. Germline assignment: CDR1 SQVTM and CDR2 ANQGSEA. Trimming took off 3 bases at V and 9 bases at J, with 12 bases between the two ends.

Here the CDR3 reads CASQGLNQPQHF. CDR3 nucleotide sequence: TGTGCCAGCCAGGGCCTCAATCAGCCCCAGCATTTT. This sequence joins TRBV6-5 and TRBJ1-5, with a weak D call TRBD1 (5 bases). Trimming left V 8 bases short and J 3 bases short, with 8 bases between. Germline assignment: CDR1 MNHEY and CDR2 SVGAGI. The length of the CDR3 is 12 residues.

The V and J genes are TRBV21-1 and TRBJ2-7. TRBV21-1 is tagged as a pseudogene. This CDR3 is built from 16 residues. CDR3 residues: CASSNLGQGKAYEQYF. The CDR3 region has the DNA TGTGCCAGCAGCAATTTAGGGCAAGGGAAGGCCTACGAGCAGTACTTC.